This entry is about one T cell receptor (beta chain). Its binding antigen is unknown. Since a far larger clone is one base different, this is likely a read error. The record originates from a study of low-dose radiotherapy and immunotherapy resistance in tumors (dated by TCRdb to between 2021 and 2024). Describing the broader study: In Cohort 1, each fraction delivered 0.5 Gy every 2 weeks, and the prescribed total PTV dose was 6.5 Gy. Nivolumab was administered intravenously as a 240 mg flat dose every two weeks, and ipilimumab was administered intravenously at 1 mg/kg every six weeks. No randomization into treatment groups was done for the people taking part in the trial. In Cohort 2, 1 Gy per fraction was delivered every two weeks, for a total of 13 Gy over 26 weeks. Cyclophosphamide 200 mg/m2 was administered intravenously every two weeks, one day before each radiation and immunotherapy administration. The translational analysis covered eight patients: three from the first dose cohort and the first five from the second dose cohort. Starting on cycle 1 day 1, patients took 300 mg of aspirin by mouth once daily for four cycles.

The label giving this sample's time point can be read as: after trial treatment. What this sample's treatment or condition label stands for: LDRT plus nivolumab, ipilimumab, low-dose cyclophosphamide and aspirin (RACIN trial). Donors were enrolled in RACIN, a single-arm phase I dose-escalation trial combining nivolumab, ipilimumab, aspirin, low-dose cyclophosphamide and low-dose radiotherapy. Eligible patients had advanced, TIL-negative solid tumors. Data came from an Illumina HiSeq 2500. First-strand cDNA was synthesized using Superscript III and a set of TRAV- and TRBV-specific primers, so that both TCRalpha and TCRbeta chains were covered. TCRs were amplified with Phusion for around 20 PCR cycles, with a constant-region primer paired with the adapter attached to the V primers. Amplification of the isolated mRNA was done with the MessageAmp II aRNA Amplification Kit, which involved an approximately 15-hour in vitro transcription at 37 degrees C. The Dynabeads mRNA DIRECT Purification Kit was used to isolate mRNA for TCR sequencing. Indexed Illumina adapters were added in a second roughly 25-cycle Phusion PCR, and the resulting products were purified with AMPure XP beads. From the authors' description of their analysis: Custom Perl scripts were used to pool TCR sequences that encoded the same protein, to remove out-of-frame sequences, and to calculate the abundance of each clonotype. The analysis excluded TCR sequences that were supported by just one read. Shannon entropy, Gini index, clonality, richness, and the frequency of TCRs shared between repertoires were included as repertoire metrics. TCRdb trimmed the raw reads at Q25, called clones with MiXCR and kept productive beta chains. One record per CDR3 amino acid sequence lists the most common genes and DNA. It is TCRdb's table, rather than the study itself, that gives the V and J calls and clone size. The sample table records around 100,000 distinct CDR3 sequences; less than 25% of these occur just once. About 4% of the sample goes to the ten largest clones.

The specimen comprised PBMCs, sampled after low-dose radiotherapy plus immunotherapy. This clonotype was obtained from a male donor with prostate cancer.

The DNA is TGCAGTGCTGTAGAATCGGCAGGAGTATTCGAGCAGTACTTC. It translates to CSAVESAGVFEQYF. The chain employs TRBV20-1 and TRBJ2-7, with an unclear D gene assignment. Relative to germline, V is 5 bases shorter and J is 6 bases shorter, with 20 bases between their ends. Measured from the cysteine to the phenylalanine, the CDR3 is 14 residues long. The only DNA kept is the CDR3, 42 bases in frame from the first base. The germline V gene (reference sequence) provides CDR1 DFQATT and CDR2 SNEGSKA.